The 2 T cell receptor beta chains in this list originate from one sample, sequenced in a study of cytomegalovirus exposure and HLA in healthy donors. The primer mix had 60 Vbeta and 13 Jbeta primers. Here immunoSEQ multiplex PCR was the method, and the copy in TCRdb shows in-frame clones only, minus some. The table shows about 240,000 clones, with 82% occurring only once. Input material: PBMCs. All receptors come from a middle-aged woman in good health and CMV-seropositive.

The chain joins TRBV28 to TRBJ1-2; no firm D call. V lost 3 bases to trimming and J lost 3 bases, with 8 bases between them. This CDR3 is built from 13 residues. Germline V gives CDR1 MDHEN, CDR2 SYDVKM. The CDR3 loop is CASSLTDYYGYTF. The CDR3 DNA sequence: TGTGCCAGCAGTTTGACGGACTACTATGGCTACACCTTC.

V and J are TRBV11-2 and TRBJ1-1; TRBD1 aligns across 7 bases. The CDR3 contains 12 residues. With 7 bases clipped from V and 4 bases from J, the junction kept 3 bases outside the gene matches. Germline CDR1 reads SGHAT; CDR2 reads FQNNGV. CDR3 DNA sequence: TGTGCCAGCAACCAGGGGGGCACTGAAGCTTTCTTT. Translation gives CASNQGGTEAFF.